The text below deals with one T cell receptor (beta chain). Method: immunoSEQ multiplex PCR; TCRdb's copy keeps in-frame clones and lacks some. Found here are under 300,000 clones, 85% to 90% of them singletons; the top ten hold roughly 12%. This entry comes from a study of blood T cell repertoires in COVID-19. Study details: Sources were T cells, B-cell-depleted T cells, or PBMCs; the material itself was cDNA or gDNA.

The trim removed 6 bases at V and 2 bases at J, leaving 9 bases unmatched. CDR3 length: 16 residues. Germline-derived CDR1 and CDR2 are SGHVS and FQNEAQ. Patients from Seattle were sampled longitudinally, starting during active infection. The chain employs TRBV7-8 and TRBJ2-3; TRBD2 aligns across 9 bases. The TCR sequence derives from a woman aged 30 to 39 with COVID-19, enrolled during active disease. Sequencing used peripheral blood. CDR3 in amino acids: CASRKRGDRNTDTQYF. As DNA, the CDR3 is TGTGCCAGCAGGAAGCGGGGGGACAGAAACACAGATACGCAGTATTTT.